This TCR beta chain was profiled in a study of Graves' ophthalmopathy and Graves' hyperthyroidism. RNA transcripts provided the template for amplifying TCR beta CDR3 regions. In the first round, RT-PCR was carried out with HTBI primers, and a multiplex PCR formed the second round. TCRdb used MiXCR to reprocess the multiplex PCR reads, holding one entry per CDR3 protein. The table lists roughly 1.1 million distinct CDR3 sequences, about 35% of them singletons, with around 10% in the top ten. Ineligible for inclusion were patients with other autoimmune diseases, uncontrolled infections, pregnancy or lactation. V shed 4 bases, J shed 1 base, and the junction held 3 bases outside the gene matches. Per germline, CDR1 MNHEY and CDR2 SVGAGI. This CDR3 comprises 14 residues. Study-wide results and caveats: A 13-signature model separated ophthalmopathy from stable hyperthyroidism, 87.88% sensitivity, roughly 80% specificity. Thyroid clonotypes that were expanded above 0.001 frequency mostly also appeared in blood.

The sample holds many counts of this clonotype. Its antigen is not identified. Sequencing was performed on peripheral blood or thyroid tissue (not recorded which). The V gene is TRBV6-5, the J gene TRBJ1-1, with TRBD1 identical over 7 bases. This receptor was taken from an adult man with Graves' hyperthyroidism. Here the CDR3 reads CASSSQGRNTEAFF. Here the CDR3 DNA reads TGTGCCAGCAGTTCACAGGGGAGGAACACTGAAGCTTTCTTT.